The source of this T cell receptor (beta chain) is a study of shared clonotypes between healthy human individuals. Germline loops: CDR1 GTSNPN, CDR2 SVGIG (reference sequence). The CDR3 extends over 14 amino acids. Trimming took off 0 bases at V and 7 bases at J, with 13 bases between the two ends. Notes on this clone: Its antigen remains unknown.

Regarding the study as a whole: Limited genetic and exposure-history diversity came from having few donors. It was only blood that was sampled, and tissue repertoires likely differ.

For sorted subsets, approximately 180 ng DNA per replicate equaled roughly 29,000 T cell genomes. TCRdb keeps only in-frame clones here, not all; method: immunoSEQ multiplex PCR. The top ten clones hold 0.95% to 1.5% of a sample with some 1,400,000 clones, roughly 96% of them seen once. This chain joins TRBV30 and TRBJ1-5; maybe TRBD1 (5 bases). Sequencing was performed on naive CD4+ T cells sorted from blood. Subset of the sample: CD45RA+ positively selected. The TCR was taken from a man aged 25-45 years in good health. The CDR3 coding sequence is TGTGCCTGGAGTGTAAGGCAGGGAGGACAGCCCCAGCATTTT. It is translated as CAWSVRQGGQPQHF. The full variable domain, its missing parts supplied by reference TRBV30 and TRBJ1-5, is SQTIHQWPATLVQPVGSPLSLECTVEGTSNPNLYWYRQAAGRGLQLLFYSVGIGQISSEVPQNLSASRPQDRQFILSSKKLLLSDSGFYLCAWSVRQGGQPQHFGDGTRLSIL.